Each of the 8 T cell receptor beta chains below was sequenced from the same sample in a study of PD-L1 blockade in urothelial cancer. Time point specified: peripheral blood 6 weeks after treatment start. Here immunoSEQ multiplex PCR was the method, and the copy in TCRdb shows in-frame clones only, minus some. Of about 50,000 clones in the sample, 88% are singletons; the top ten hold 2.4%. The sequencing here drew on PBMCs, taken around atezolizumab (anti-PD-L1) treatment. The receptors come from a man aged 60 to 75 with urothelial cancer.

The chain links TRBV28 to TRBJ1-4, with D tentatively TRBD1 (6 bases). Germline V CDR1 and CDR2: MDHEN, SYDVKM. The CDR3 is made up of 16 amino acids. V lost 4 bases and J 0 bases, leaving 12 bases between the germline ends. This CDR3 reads CASSSPWTATNEKLFF. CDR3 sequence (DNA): TGTGCCAGCAGTTCCCCTTGGACAGCAACTAATGAAAAACTGTTTTTT.

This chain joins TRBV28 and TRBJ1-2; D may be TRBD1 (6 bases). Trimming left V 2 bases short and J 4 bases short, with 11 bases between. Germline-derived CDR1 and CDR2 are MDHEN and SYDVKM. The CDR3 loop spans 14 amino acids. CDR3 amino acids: CASSLVSGVYGYTF. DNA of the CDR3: TGTGCCAGCAGTTTAGTGTCAGGGGTCTATGGCTACACCTTC.

As DNA, the CDR3 is TGTGCCAGCAGTGAGGCGGGGGTAGGTGCAGATACGCAGTATTTT. Protein product: CASSEAGVGADTQYF. The rearrangement links TRBV6-1 to TRBJ2-3, with 7 positions matching TRBD2. This CDR3 has 15 residues. After removal of 3 bases from V and 4 bases from J, the junction contained 7 bases not matched to a gene. Germline CDR1 reads MNHNS; CDR2 reads SASEGT.

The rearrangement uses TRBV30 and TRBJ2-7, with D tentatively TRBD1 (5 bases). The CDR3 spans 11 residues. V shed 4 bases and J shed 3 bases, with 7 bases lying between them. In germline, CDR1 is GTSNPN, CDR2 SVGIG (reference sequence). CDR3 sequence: CAWTQGYEQYF. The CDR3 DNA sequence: TGTGCCTGGACTCAGGGCTACGAGCAGTACTTC.

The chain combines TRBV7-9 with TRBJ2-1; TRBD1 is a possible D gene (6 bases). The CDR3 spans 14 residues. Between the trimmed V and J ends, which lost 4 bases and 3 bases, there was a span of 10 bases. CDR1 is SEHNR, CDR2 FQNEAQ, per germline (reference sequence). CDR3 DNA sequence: TGTGCCAGCAGCTCTGGACAGTACTACAATGAGCAGTTCTTC. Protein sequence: CASSSGQYYNEQFF.

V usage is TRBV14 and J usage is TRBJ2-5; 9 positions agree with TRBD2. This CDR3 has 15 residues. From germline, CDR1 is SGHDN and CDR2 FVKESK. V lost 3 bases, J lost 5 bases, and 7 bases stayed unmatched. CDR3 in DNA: TGTGCCAGCAGCCATCTGCGGGAGGGCCCGGAGACCCAGTACTTC. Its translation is CASSHLREGPETQYF.

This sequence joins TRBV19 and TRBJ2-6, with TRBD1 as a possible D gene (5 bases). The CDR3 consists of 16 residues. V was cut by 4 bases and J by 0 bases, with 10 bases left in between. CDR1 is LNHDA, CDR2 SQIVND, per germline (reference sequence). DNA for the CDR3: TGTGCCAGTAGTAGACAGATTCTCTCTGGGGCCAACGTCCTGACTTTC. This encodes CASSRQILSGANVLTF.

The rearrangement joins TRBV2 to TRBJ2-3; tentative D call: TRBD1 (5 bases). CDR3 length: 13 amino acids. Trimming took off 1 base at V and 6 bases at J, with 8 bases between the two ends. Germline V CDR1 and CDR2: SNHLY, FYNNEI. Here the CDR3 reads CASSEVQADTQYF. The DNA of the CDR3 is TGTGCCAGCAGTGAAGTACAGGCGGATACGCAGTATTTT.